This entry is about one T cell receptor beta chain. Its antigen is undetermined. The CDR3 length is 15 residues. Germline CDR1 and CDR2: MGHDK and SYGVNS. After removal of 4 bases from V and 7 bases from J, the junction contained 10 bases not matched to a gene. The data derive from a study of beta chain features in type 1 diabetes. Regarding the study as a whole: The study found that naive, central memory and Treg TCRB repertoires appeared more similar in patients than in healthy donors.

The investigators reverse transcribed all of the isolated RNA, so they sequenced expressed TCRB transcripts. Naive, central memory and regulatory T cell samples averaged approximately 3.9 million immunoSEQ reads each. Sequencing used immunoSEQ multiplex PCR; TCRdb keeps in-frame clones, though not all of them. The sample has 400,000 to 450,000 clones; about 14% are singletons. The TCR comes from a man aged 25 to 45 in good health. This rearrangement joins TRBV25-1 to TRBJ1-2; 9 positions agree with TRBD1. Sequencing was carried out using naive CD4+ T cells from blood. CDR3 region: CASSAQPGQGFGYTF. The CDR3 nucleotides are TGTGCCAGCAGTGCTCAGCCGGGACAGGGTTTTGGCTACACCTTC.